Below are 9 T cell receptor beta chains sequenced from a single sample in a study of blood T cell repertoires in COVID-19. Assay used: immunoSEQ multiplex PCR; TCRdb lists only in-frame clones, some missing. Among roughly 190,000 clones listed, about 89% were seen once. Sequencing was done on a sample of PBMCs or T cells enriched from blood (not recorded which). These receptors originate from a woman younger than 35 who had recovered from COVID-19.

The chain carries TRBV9 and TRBJ1-2, with TRBD1 identical over 9 bases. The V gene end was trimmed by 3 bases and the J gene end by 8 bases; junction bases not matched to a gene: 11. The CDR3 consists of 15 residues. Per the germline V gene, CDR1 is SGDLS and CDR2 is YYNGEE. CDR3 nucleotides: TGTGCCAGCAGCGGGTTGGGGGACAGGGCCGGCGGCTACACCTTC. Its protein product is CASSGLGDRAGGYTF.

The V gene is TRBV30, the J gene TRBJ1-5, with D possibly TRBD1 on 5 matching bases. There are 14 residues in the CDR3. Between the trimmed V and J ends, which lost 1 base and 7 bases, there was a span of 14 bases. Germline-derived CDR1 and CDR2 are GTSNPN and SVGIG (reference sequence). The CDR3 region has the DNA TGTGCCTGGAGTGGTGGGGGGGTCCGGCAGCCCCAGCATTTT. Its translation is CAWSGGGVRQPQHF. Using reference TRBV30 and TRBJ1-5 for the parts outside the CDR3, the full variable domain is SQTIHQWPATLVQPVGSPLSLECTVEGTSNPNLYWYRQAAGRGLQLLFYSVGIGQISSEVPQNLSASRPQDRQFILSSKKLLLSDSGFYLCAWSGGGVRQPQHFGDGTRLSIL.

The rearrangement joins TRBV5-4 to TRBJ1-2; D remains ambiguous. Germline V gene lookup returns CDR1 SGHNT and CDR2 YYREEE (reference sequence). Between the trimmed V and J ends, which lost 4 bases and 7 bases, there was a span of 14 bases. The CDR3 has 13 amino acids. In nucleotides, the CDR3 is TGTGCCAGCAGCGCGTCAAGCTCCACTGGCTACACCTTC. This encodes CASSASSSTGYTF.

The chain links TRBV4-2 to TRBJ2-7; 7 bases agree with TRBD2. Germline CDR1 and CDR2: LGHNA and YNFKEQ. J gave up 2 bases and V 1 base, and 5 bases lay outside the gene matches. CDR3 length equals 15 residues. In DNA, the CDR3 is TGTGCCAGCAGCCAAGTTAGCGGGCCTACCTACGAGCAGTACTTC. It encodes CASSQVSGPTYEQYF.

The chain is built from TRBV7-9 and TRBJ1-2; D is uncertain. From germline, CDR1 is SEHNR and CDR2 FQNEAQ (reference sequence). Trimming removed 3 bases from V and 4 bases from J, with 9 bases in between. The CDR3 contains 13 residues. The CDR3 bases are TGTGCCAGCAGCTTGCAACTACCCTATGGCTACACCTTC. It specifies CASSLQLPYGYTF.

The genes are TRBV19 and TRBJ2-7; weak D call: TRBD2 (6 bases). The length of the CDR3 is 13 residues. Per germline, CDR1 LNHDA and CDR2 SQIVND (reference sequence). V was clipped by 5 bases and J by 10 bases, with 18 bases between them. The CDR3 DNA reads TGTGCCAGTAGTGCAAAAGGGCGCGGGGAACAGTACTTC. Its translation: CASSAKGRGEQYF.

This rearrangement joins TRBV11-3 to TRBJ2-2; D uncertain. The length of the CDR3 is 17 residues. Trimming pared 1 base from V and 0 bases from J, leaving 12 bases between. Germline V gene sequence: CDR1 SGHNT, CDR2 YENEEA. The CDR3 sequence: CASSLGVGLANTGELFF. The CDR3 DNA is TGTGCCAGCAGCTTAGGGGTGGGCCTCGCGAACACCGGGGAGCTGTTTTTT.

The rearrangement joins TRBV2 to TRBJ1-6; 7 bases align to TRBD1. Losses at the gene ends were 5 bases for V and 10 bases for J; bases not matched to a gene: 8. The CDR3 consists of 14 residues. The germline gives CDR1 SNHLY, CDR2 FYNNEI. CDR3 DNA sequence: TGTGCCAGCAGTTCCACAGGGGAAGGGTCACCCCTCCACTTT. Its protein is CASSSTGEGSPLHF.

The table lists this clone with a few counts. At the DNA level, this CDR3 is encoded by other sequences in the same sample as well. The chain is built from TRBV5-1 and TRBJ2-2; 13 nucleotides agree with TRBD2. The junction had 14 bases not matched to a gene; V was cut back by 3 bases and J by 6 bases. The CDR3 loop spans 19 amino acids. CDR1 is SGHRS and CDR2 is YFSETQ in the germline V gene. The CDR3 region has the DNA TGCGCCAGCAGCTGGCCCGAACTAGCGGGAGGGCCAGAGGCCGGGGAGCTGTTTTTT. This gives the protein CASSWPELAGGPEAGELFF.